The next 20 T cell receptor beta chains were all read from a single sample in a study of tumor-infiltrating lymphocytes in primary liver carcinoma. Both RNA and DNA were isolated together from about 21-30 mg of bulk tissue that had not been sorted. TCR beta cDNA came from about 500 ng total RNA, primed with a constant-region primer. Three nested multiplex PCR rounds of slightly modified ARM-PCR generated TCR beta libraries. With TRBV1-TRBV30 forward primers and a C-beta reverse primer, the first two PCR rounds were run for roughly 9 cycles each. TCRdb analysed the multiplex PCR reads with MiXCR anew, one entry per CDR3 protein. Among roughly 120,000 distinct CDR3 sequences listed, 64% were seen once. The sample consisted of liver tumor tissue from sampling region 3. The subset: tumor region T3, left-lateral pole. These receptors all come from an older woman with primary liver carcinoma and hepatitis B virus infection.

As regards this clonotype: At one boundary the junction diverges from the germline segment, which might be a read error. The rearrangement uses TRBV11-3 and TRBJ2-1, with a tentative D call TRBD2 (7 bases). CDR3 length: 17 residues. Germline CDR1 and CDR2: SGHNT and YENEEA. This CDR3 is CVSSSRGARSIGNEQFF. CDR3 sequence (DNA): TGTGTCAGCAGTTCCCGGGGGGCGCGGAGCATTGGCAATGAGCAGTTCTTC.

The CDR3 spells CASSSQPIAENTGELFF. The CDR3 DNA reads TGCGCCAGCAGCTCCCAACCTATAGCGGAGAACACCGGGGAGCTGTTTTTT. J is TRBJ2-2 and V is TRBV5-1, with D maybe TRBD2 (6 bases). This CDR3 is 17 amino acids long. V lost 3 bases, J lost 1 base, and 16 bases lay in between. Per germline, CDR1 SGHRS and CDR2 YFSETQ.

The gene calls are TRBV7-9 and TRBJ2-1; possibly TRBD1 for D (7 bases). The ends were cut back, 2 bases at V and 6 bases at J, with 17 bases in the middle. This CDR3 has 16 amino acids. The germline CDR1 and CDR2 sequences are SEHNR and FQNEAQ (reference sequence). This chain's CDR3 is CASSLRGTEECNEQFF. Here the CDR3 DNA reads TGTGCCAGCAGCTTACGGGGGACAGAAGAGTGCAATGAGCAGTTCTTC.

Concerning this clonotype itself: A much larger clone is a single base away; this may be a read error. The chain is built from TRBV13 and TRBJ2-3; a possible D gene is TRBD1 (5 bases). This CDR3 comprises 15 residues. Germline CDR1 and CDR2: PRHDT and FYEKMQ (reference sequence). CDR3 nucleotides: TGTGCCAGCAGCTTAAGAAAGGGGTCCACAAATACGCAGTATTTT. Amino acid sequence: CASSLRKGSTNTQYF.

The chain carries TRBV11-2 and TRBJ1-5; maybe TRBD1 (5 bases). The germline gives CDR1 SGHAT, CDR2 FQNNGV. The CDR3 length is 15 residues. The CDR3 is CLSSSDRGSNQPQHF. The CDR3 coding sequence is TGTCTCAGCAGCTCCGATAGGGGTAGCAATCAGCCCCAGCATTTT.

As concerns this clonotype: At one of its ends the junction is not consistent with the germline gene, which may arise from a read error. The chain joins TRBV2 to TRBJ1-5; D possibly corresponds to TRBD1 (6 bases). Germline V gene data show CDR1 as SNHLY and CDR2 as FYNNEI. CDR3 length equals 15 residues. In DNA form, the CDR3 reads TGTGGCAGCAGTGACTCGCGACAGGGCAATCAGCCCCAGCATTTT. As protein: CGSSDSRQGNQPQHF.

For this clonotype: One base away lies a much larger clone, so this may be a sequencing read error. The chain is built from TRBV14 and TRBJ2-3; D unresolved. The germline gives CDR1 SGHDN, CDR2 FVKESK. The CDR3 sequence is 12 residues long. The CDR3 DNA follows: TGTGCCAACAGCCAACACTCTAACGCGTTCCATTTT. This encodes CANSQHSNAFHF.

The chain recombines TRBV11-2 with TRBJ2-5; 8 bases are a match to TRBD1. Germline V gives CDR1 SGHAT, CDR2 FQNNGV. This CDR3 has 15 amino acids. Trimming took 3 bases from V and 5 from J; bases not matched to a gene: 8. CDR3 sequence: CASSFGTGPGETQYF. The CDR3 region has the DNA TGTGCCAGCAGCTTCGGGACAGGACCGGGTGAGACCCAGTACTTC.

V and J are TRBV4-2 and TRBJ2-1; 8 bases are shared with TRBD2. With V trimmed by 0 bases and J by 8 bases, 12 bases remained unmatched. The CDR3 length is 17 residues. Per germline, CDR1 LGHNA and CDR2 YNFKEQ. The CDR3 protein is CASSQDPPSGLYDEQFF. The CDR3 region has the DNA TGTGCCAGCAGCCAAGATCCTCCTAGCGGGCTATACGATGAGCAGTTCTTC.

This clonotype has a count of ten or more. The chain has TRBV4-1 and TRBJ1-3; 9 positions agree with TRBD1. Germline lookup yields CDR1 MGHRA and CDR2 YSYEKL. The CDR3 is 17 amino acids. J gave up 3 bases and V 0 bases, and 6 bases lay outside the gene matches. The chain's CDR3 is CASSQEQMTGGGNTIYF. The CDR3 region has the DNA TGCGCCAGCAGCCAAGAACAAATGACAGGGGGTGGAAACACCATATATTTT.

As regards this clonotype: A much larger clonotype is one base distant, so this may be a read error. Since the CDR3 does not end with the conserved phenylalanine or tryptophan, this likely comes from a read error. No DNA is shown, since the ends of the CDR3 on it are uncertain; the CDR3 is the one TCRdb lists. The chain couples TRBV12-2 to TRBJ2-7; the table's D call TRBD2 went unverified against the DNA. TRBV12-2 is classified as a pseudogene. A total of 18 residues make up the CDR3, ends included. CDR3: CASRLVRPKRSSSYEQYL.

This clonotype has ten or more counts. The CDR3 DNA follows: TGTGCCAGCAGTGGGTCTAGCGGGAGATCGGGCAATGAGCAGTTCTTC. It yields the protein CASSGSSGRSGNEQFF. The chain uses TRBV6-1 and TRBJ2-1, with 10 bases fitting TRBD2. The ends lost 4 bases at V and 6 bases at J; junction bases unmatched: 9. Germline V gene data show CDR1 as MNHNS and CDR2 as SASEGT. The CDR3 extends over 16 amino acids.

This clonotype was seen many times. The genes are TRBV14 and TRBJ2-7, with D perhaps matching TRBD1 (6 bases). Germline lookup yields CDR1 SGHDN and CDR2 FVKESK. This CDR3 spans 16 amino acids. The V end lost 4 bases, the J end lost 1 base, and 17 bases lay between the germline ends. CDR3 region: CASSLTTGTISYEQYF. For the CDR3, the DNA is TGTGCCAGCAGCCTCACGACCGGGACAATTTCCTACGAGCAGTACTTC. Complete variable domain (other parts from reference TRBV14 and TRBJ2-7): EAGVTQFPSHSVIEKGQTVTLRCDPISGHDNLYWYRRVMGKEIKFLLHFVKESKQDESGMPNNRFLAERTGGTYSTLKVQPAELEDSGVYFCASSLTTGTISYEQYFGPGTRLTVT.

Note on this clonotype: A much larger clone lies a single base off, so this may be a read error. The V call is TRBV13, the J call TRBJ2-1; the match to TRBD2 covers 7 bases. The CDR3 is 15 amino acids. Germline loops: CDR1 PRHDT, CDR2 FYEKMQ (reference sequence). The CDR3 region is CASSRPSGTYDEQFF. CDR3 in DNA: TGTGCCAGCAGCCGTCCTAGCGGAACCTACGATGAGCAGTTCTTC.

This clonotype has a single count. The chain uses TRBV28 and TRBJ1-5, with 9 bases lining up with TRBD1. The trim removed 1 base at V and 4 bases at J, leaving 17 bases unmatched. The CDR3 totals 20 residues. Germline loops: CDR1 MDHEN, CDR2 SYDVKM. CDR3 DNA: TGTGCCAGCAGTTTATTGACCGGGACAGGGCCGCGAATTGGTAATCAGCCCCAGCATTTT. It specifies CASSLLTGTGPRIGNQPQHF.

This clonotype was found a few times. The V call is TRBV19, the J call TRBJ1-1, with 10 bases matching TRBD1. Per the germline V gene, CDR1 is LNHDA and CDR2 is SQIVND (reference sequence). After removal of 10 bases from V and 0 bases from J, the junction contained 17 bases not matched to a gene. The length of the CDR3 is 18 residues. The CDR3 DNA reads as TGTGCCACCTCACCTGACAGTCGGACAGGGGGTCTGAACACTGAAGCTTTCTTT. It specifies CATSPDSRTGGLNTEAFF. Looking up the rest from reference TRBV19 and TRBJ1-1 gives the full variable domain: DGGITQSPKYLFRKEGQNVTLSCEQNLNHDAMYWYRQDPGQGLRLIYYSQIVNDFQKGDIAEGYSVSREKKESFPLTVTSAQKNPTAFYLCATSPDSRTGGLNTEAFFGQGTRLTVV.

This clonotype was seen a handful of times. It is likely a read error, because the conserved phenylalanine at the end of the CDR3 is missing. This chain links TRBV11-2 with TRBJ1-1; TRBD1 matches 7 bases. The CDR3 has 13 amino acids. Germline CDR1 is SGHAT and CDR2 is FQNNGV. The CDR3 here is CASSIDSGGEAFL. CDR3 nucleotides: TGTGCCAGCAGCATAGATTCAGGGGGTGAAGCTTTCCTT.

A word on this clonotype: A junction end diverges from the germline sequence, so it may reflect a read error. This rearrangement joins TRBV28 to TRBJ1-1; possible D gene TRBD1, 5 bases. Germline-derived CDR1 and CDR2 are MDHEN and SYDVKM. This CDR3 is built from 15 residues. CDR3 sequence: CASGASLGQGTEAIF. The CDR3 region has the DNA TGTGCAAGCGGGGCGTCGCTCGGCCAGGGCACTGAAGCTATCTTT.

As regards this clonotype: A junction boundary mismatches the germline segment, possibly from a read error. The rearrangement joins TRBV11-2 to TRBJ2-5; D may be TRBD1 or TRBD2 (6 bases each). The length of the CDR3 is 15 residues. Germline V gives CDR1 SGHAT, CDR2 FQNNGV. The CDR3 DNA is TGTGCCAGCAGCTTAGCCGGGGGCGTGCGAGAGACCCAATACTTC. It yields the protein CASSLAGGVRETQYF.

As concerns this clonotype: Given a much more abundant clone one base away, this may be a read error. The chain employs TRBV10-3 and TRBJ1-5, with TRBD1 matching over 7 bases. Germline CDR1 ENHRY, CDR2 SYGVKD. The CDR3 contains 13 residues. The CDR3 DNA follows: TGTGTCAGCACAGGGGTAGTTGGTCAGCCCCAGCATTTT. Translating it yields CVSTGVVGQPQHF.